The clone carrying this T cell receptor (beta chain) has a handful of counts. Its antigen remains unknown. The data stem from a study of T-cell memory formation after mild COVID-19. Study findings and constraints: Clones contracting across day 15 to 85 had a balanced CD4/CD8 profile; later expanding clones leaned CD4+.

Constant-segment primers were used for 5'RACE, and the resulting TCR alpha and TCR beta cDNA libraries carried sample barcodes and UMIs. TCRdb re-analysed the 5' RACE reads in MiXCR, keeping a single row per CDR3 protein. The table lists about 150,000 distinct CDR3 sequences, around 25% of them singletons. From germline, CDR1 is KGHDR and CDR2 SFDVKD. V was pared by 3 bases and J by 7 bases, with 14 bases between. The CDR3 contains 14 residues. The clonotype comes from an adult woman who had mild COVID-19 (a few samples of this study predate the infection). Cell type and time point are not known. J is TRBJ1-1 and V is TRBV24-1; the D gene is possibly TRBD1 (5 bases). Sequencing was carried out using PBMCs or a T cell subset sorted from them (not recorded which). The CDR3 DNA reads TGTGCCACCAGTGATCCCAACGGGGCAGGTGAAGCTTTCTTT. Its translation: CATSDPNGAGEAFF.